This is a list of T cell receptor beta chains from one sample in a study of blood T cell repertoires in COVID-19. Sequencing was performed with immunoSEQ multiplex PCR; in TCRdb, only in-frame clones are kept and a portion is missing. Found here are about 370,000 clones, roughly nine tenths of them singletons; the top ten hold approximately 3%. Input material: peripheral blood. The origin of the receptors is a woman in her twenties or thirties with COVID-19, enrolled during active disease. The CDR3 runs from the conserved cysteine through the conserved F or W. D genes are given only for firm matches. Expanded clones get a size class; other rows say once, few or many, or leave the size out.

TRBD1	15	TRBJ2-3	TRBV10-3	NA	TGTGCCATCAGTGAGGGGACAGGGGCCACAGATACGCAGTATTTT	CAISEGTGATDTQYF
NA	14	TRBJ2-5	TRBV6-5	NA	TGTGCCAGCAGTTACCTCAGGGGCAGTGAGACCCAGTACTTC	CASSYLRGSETQYF
NA	16	TRBJ1-2	TRBV6-2/TRBV6-3	once	TGTGCCAGCAGTTACTCGTGGGCAGAACTGAACTATGGCTACACCTTC	CASSYSWAELNYGYTF
TRBD1	14	TRBJ1-5	TRBV6-6	NA	TGTGCCAGCAACAGGGGACAGGAGGATCAGCCCCAGCATTTT	CASNRGQEDQPQHF
TRBD1	15	TRBJ1-5	TRBV5-6	NA	TGTGCCAGCAGCTTTTACAGGGGCGGCAATCAGCCCCAGCATTTT	CASSFYRGGNQPQHF
NA	16	TRBJ1-3	TRBV7-9	once	TGTGCCAGCAGCTTGGGGGGGCGACGATCTGGAAACACCATATATTTT	CASSLGGRRSGNTIYF
NA	15	TRBJ2-3	TRBV5-1	NA	TGCGCCAGCAGCTTGGTGTCAGGGTCCACAGATACGCAGTATTTT	CASSLVSGSTDTQYF
TRBD1	18	TRBJ1-2	TRBV28	NA	TGTGCCAGCAGCTATAGAAGTCGGGACAGTAAACATAACTATGGCTACACCTTC	CASSYRSRDSKHNYGYTF
NA	17	TRBJ2-1	TRBV2	NA	TGTGCCAGCAGTGACATACTAGCTCAGAGCTCCTACAATGAGCAGTTCTTC	CASSDILAQSSYNEQFF
TRBD1	16	TRBJ2-5	TRBV13	NA	TGTGCCAGCAGTCCCGGACAGGGGGCGACGGAAGAGACCCAGTACTTC	CASSPGQGATEETQYF
TRBD1	16	TRBJ2-2	TRBV10-2	NA	TGCGCCAGCAGCCACGGGACAGGGGGGACCACCGGGGAGCTGTTTTTT	CASSHGTGGTTGELFF
NA	12	TRBJ1-1	TRBV15	NA	TGTGCCACAGGGACAAGGAACACTGAAGCTTTCTTT	CATGTRNTEAFF
TRBD2	14	TRBJ2-1	TRBV11-3	NA	TGTGCCAGCAGCTACCCCCGGGGGGAGGATGAGCAGTTCTTC	CASSYPRGEDEQFF
NA	13	TRBJ1-5	TRBV11-2	NA	TGTGCCAGCAGCACGCAAAGGAGTCAGCCCCAGCATTTT	CASSTQRSQPQHF
NA	13	TRBJ1-1	TRBV7-2	NA	TGTGCCAGCAGCTTAAATTGGGGCTCTGAAGCTTTCTTT	CASSLNWGSEAFF
NA	16	TRBJ1-2	TRBV10-3	NA	TGTGCCATGGGTTTGACAGCTCATATTAGTAACTATGGCTACACCTTC	CAMGLTAHISNYGYTF
NA	16	TRBJ1-4	TRBV4-3	NA	TGCGCCAGCAGCCAAGATGGGGGGGGCGATAATGAAAAACTGTTTTTT	CASSQDGGGDNEKLFF